Given below is one TCR beta chain in context. Its antigen is not identified. The sample is drawn from a study of Ad26.COV2.S vaccination and SARS-CoV-2 variants. The treatment denotes: some 19 received Ad26.COV2.S at low or high dose, single or two shots; about 5 received placebo; per-sample allocation not given. Samples analyzed were those drawn on day 63 after the first vaccine or placebo injection. Profiled with immunoSEQ multiplex PCR; TCRdb holds only in-frame clones, not every one. The sample has roughly 410,000 clones, around four fifths seen once. Germline assignment: CDR1 SGHNT and CDR2 YENEEA. Trimming shortened V by 8 bases and J by 7 bases, and 15 bases separated the two germline ends. This CDR3 has 13 amino acids. Study results and caveats: CD8+ and CD4+ T cells specific for spike reportedly responded with substantial breadth after vaccination.

The gene calls are TRBV11-3 and TRBJ2-1; D gene ambiguous. Source: peripheral blood, taken in a trial of Ad26.COV2.S vaccine versus placebo. The receptor's source is a person aged 18-60 years who received the Ad26.COV2.S COVID-19 vaccine or a placebo. The CDR3 sequence: CASSPRGKNEQFF. CDR3 in DNA: TGTGCCAGCTCTCCGCGAGGAAAAAATGAGCAGTTCTTC.